Below, 30 T cell receptor beta chains from the same sample are listed, as sequenced in a study of T-cell reconstitution after alpha-beta-depleted transplantation in children (TCRdb year 2016). This specimen's treatment or condition label, per the study, means: allogeneic hematopoietic cell transplantation with graft depleted of TCRalphabeta T cells and CD19 B cells. Library generation was performed with PCR. The sequencing machine was an Illumina HiSeq 2500. To normalize quantification of the TCRbeta repertoire, the TCR libraries were built with molecular barcoding that relied on unique molecular identifiers. The raw public reads went through TCRdb reprocessing: fastp at Q25, MiXCR clone calling, in-frame beta chains kept. Rows matching on CDR3 protein sequence are summarized as one entry with the most common DNA and genes. A total of roughly 790,000 distinct CDR3 sequences appear in this sample, roughly 15% of them only once. The ten top clones hold approximately 4.5% of the sample.

Source: PBMCs, mostly from graft donor cells, taken 360 days after TCRalphabeta/CD19-depleted stem cell transplant. The source is a male patient under 18 who had a stem cell transplant for acute lymphoblastic leukemia, so the T cells may come from the graft donor.

The chain has TRBV24-1 and TRBJ2-7; D not resolved. The length of the CDR3 is 14 residues. The germline gives CDR1 KGHDR, CDR2 SFDVKD. Trimming removed 0 bases at V and 5 bases at J, with 10 bases between. DNA of the CDR3: TGTGCCACCAGTGATTTGGGGCCCCCCAACGAGCAGTACTTC. Amino acid sequence: CATSDLGPPNEQYF.

V and J are TRBV7-9 and TRBJ2-7; D not certain. The V end lost 1 base, the J end lost 4 bases, and 17 bases lay between the germline ends. Per germline, CDR1 SEHNR and CDR2 FQNEAQ (reference sequence). The CDR3 covers 16 residues. This CDR3 reads CASSLVGRQNWYEQYF. The CDR3 DNA reads as TGTGCCAGCAGCTTAGTGGGTCGGCAGAATTGGTACGAGCAGTACTTC.

This clonotype is categorized as medium-sized. This chain links TRBV27 with TRBJ2-7; possibly TRBD1 for D (5 bases). Trimming pared 6 bases from V and 6 bases from J, leaving 15 bases between. CDR1 is MNHEY and CDR2 is SMNVEV in the germline V gene (reference sequence). This CDR3 region has 13 residues. CDR3 bases: TGTGCCAGCAGAGGGGATTTAGGATCCGAGCAGTACTTC. Protein: CASRGDLGSEQYF.

The rearrangement uses TRBV6-1 and TRBJ1-1; a weak D match, TRBD1 (6 bases). Trimming took 2 bases from V and 0 from J, leaving 10 bases between them. The germline V gene has CDR1 MNHNS and CDR2 SASEGT. CDR3 size: 15 residues. The CDR3 bases are TGTGCCAGCAGTGAAAACGGACAGTTGAACACTGAAGCTTTCTTT. It translates to CASSENGQLNTEAFF.

In its sample, this clonotype was seen a few times. The chain employs TRBV5-6 and TRBJ2-2, with D possibly matching TRBD2 (6 bases). Trimming took off 0 bases at V and 7 bases at J, with 16 bases between the two ends. Germline-derived CDR1 and CDR2 are SGHDT and YYEEEE. This CDR3 has 16 residues. The CDR3 loop is CASSLGYRELFGELFF. In DNA form, the CDR3 reads TGTGCCAGCAGCTTGGGTTACCGGGAGCTCTTCGGGGAGCTGTTTTTT.

This clonotype was observed at least ten times. This chain uses TRBV12-3 or TRBV12-4 with TRBJ2-7; TRBD2 agrees at 8 bases. The CDR3 has 12 residues. Trimming took 8 bases from V and 2 from J; bases not matched to a gene: 2. Here the CDR3 reads CASGTSPYEQYF. CDR3 nucleotides: TGTGCCAGCGGGACTAGTCCCTACGAGCAGTACTTC.

Only a few counts were recorded for this clonotype. V and J are TRBV12-3 or TRBV12-4 and TRBJ1-5; TRBD1 is a possible D gene (6 bases). The CDR3 has 17 amino acids. V gave up 6 bases and J gave up 1 base, with 19 bases separating them. CDR3 bases: TGTGCCAGCAGACACCATACAGGGAACCCCAGCAATCAGCCCCAGCATTTT. It translates to CASRHHTGNPSNQPQHF.

This chain uses TRBV7-2 with TRBJ1-1, with unresolved D. The germline V gene encodes CDR1 SGHTA and CDR2 FQGNSA. The CDR3 consists of 13 residues. V lost 1 base to trimming and J lost 5 bases, with 8 bases between them. CDR3 sequence reads: CASSLVLRTEAFF. The CDR3 DNA reads as TGTGCCAGCAGCTTAGTCCTGCGGACTGAAGCTTTCTTT.

The chain couples TRBV6-5 to TRBJ2-7, with D unresolved. Trimming shortened V by 2 bases and J by 4 bases, and 9 bases separated the two germline ends. CDR3 size: 13 residues. From germline, CDR1 is MNHEY and CDR2 SVGAGI. This CDR3 is CASSYGDPYEQYF. CDR3 sequence (DNA): TGTGCCAGCAGTTACGGCGACCCGTACGAGCAGTACTTC.

Only a few counts were recorded for this clonotype. The chain employs TRBV7-2 and TRBJ2-5; D unresolved. The CDR3 contains 13 residues. The V gene's germline CDR1 is SGHTA and CDR2 FQGNSA. V lost 5 bases and J lost 5, with 12 bases in between. CDR3 nucleotide sequence: TGTGCCAGCAGCGATATGCTCTCGGAGACCCAGTACTTC. It specifies CASSDMLSETQYF.

This clonotype showed up just a few times. One junction end does not reproduce the germline sequence, and a read error may be involved. This sequence joins TRBV6-5 and TRBJ1-2; maybe TRBD1 (5 bases). The CDR3 loop spans 12 amino acids. The germline V gene encodes CDR1 MNHEY and CDR2 SVGAGI. CDR3 in DNA: TGTGCCAGCAGTTACCGAGGACACCTACTCTTCTTC. It translates to CASSYRGHLLFF.

The rearrangement links TRBV5-1 to TRBJ2-1, with TRBD2 matching 14 bases. This CDR3 is 15 amino acids long. Unmatched junction bases numbered 6, after V lost 7 bases and J lost 6 bases. CDR1 and CDR2 (germline): SGHRS, YFSETQ. The CDR3 sequence is CASEKGTSGSNEQFF. The CDR3 region has the DNA TGCGCCAGCGAGAAGGGGACTAGCGGGAGCAATGAGCAGTTCTTC.

This clonotype was counted between two and nine times. The chain employs TRBV10-3 and TRBJ2-7; a possible D gene is TRBD1 (6 bases). V lost 5 bases and J 3 bases, leaving 11 bases between the germline ends. This CDR3 contains 13 residues. Germline V gives CDR1 ENHRY, CDR2 SYGVKD. CDR3 sequence: CAISSRQDYEQYF. CDR3 nucleotides: TGTGCCATCAGTTCCAGACAGGACTACGAGCAGTACTTC.

This clonotype was counted between two and nine times. This rearrangement joins TRBV7-3 to TRBJ1-1, with 10 bases aligning to TRBD1. With 1 base clipped from V and 1 base from J, the junction kept 9 bases outside the gene matches. The CDR3 is 18 amino acids. The V gene's germline CDR1 is SGHTA and CDR2 FQGTGA. The CDR3: CASSLSPGQGSGNTEAFF. CDR3 DNA sequence: TGTGCCAGCAGCTTAAGTCCGGGACAGGGGTCGGGGAACACTGAAGCTTTCTTT. The full variable domain, in which reference TRBV7-3 and TRBJ1-1 provide the parts outside the CDR3, is GAGVSQTPSNKVTEKGKYVELRCDPISGHTALYWYRQSLGQGPEFLIYFQGTGAADDSGLPNDRFFAVRPEGSVSTLKIQRTERGDSAVYLCASSLSPGQGSGNTEAFFGQGTRLTVV.

The chain carries TRBV5-5 and TRBJ2-1, with 7 positions matching TRBD1. V lost 0 bases, J lost 0 bases, and 3 bases stayed unmatched. Germline-derived CDR1 and CDR2 are SGHKS and YYEKEE (reference sequence). The CDR3 is 16 residues long. CDR3 residues: CASSLVGTDSYNEQFF. The CDR3 DNA is TGTGCCAGCAGCTTGGTAGGGACAGACTCCTACAATGAGCAGTTCTTC.

This clonotype was observed a few times. The chain has TRBV12-3 or TRBV12-4 and TRBJ2-1; 7 bases agree with TRBD2. The CDR3 runs to 17 residues. V lost 5 bases, J lost 3 bases, and 13 bases stayed unmatched. The CDR3 spells CASSKRLADALYNEQFF. CDR3 DNA: TGTGCCAGCAGTAAACGACTAGCCGACGCTCTCTACAATGAGCAGTTCTTC.

The rearrangement joins TRBV20-1 to TRBJ2-1; 12 nucleotides match TRBD2. The CDR3 covers 15 residues. Germline V gives CDR1 DFQATT, CDR2 SNEGSKA (reference sequence). Losses at the gene ends were 3 bases for V and 6 bases for J; bases not matched to a gene: 6. CDR3 nucleotides: TGCAGTGCTAGGACTAGCGGGAGAGGTTCCAATGAGCAGTTCTTC. Translation gives CSARTSGRGSNEQFF.

CDR3 amino acids: CASMGEGGLNTEAFF. Written as DNA, the CDR3 is TGCGCCAGCATGGGGGAGGGGGGATTGAACACTGAAGCTTTCTTT. The chain links TRBV5-1 to TRBJ1-1; maybe TRBD1 (6 bases). Germline-derived CDR1 and CDR2 are SGHRS and YFSETQ. V lost 6 bases and J 0 bases, leaving 15 bases between the germline ends. The CDR3 is made up of 15 amino acids.

This clonotype has more than one count but fewer than ten. The chain uses TRBV6-1 and TRBJ2-3; D uncertain. CDR1 and CDR2 (germline): MNHNS, SASEGT. V was cut by 3 bases and J by 4 bases, with 14 bases left in between. The CDR3 is made up of 15 amino acids. CDR3 nucleotide sequence: TGTGCCAGCAGTGATCTTTCGACTTTCCCAGATACGCAGTATTTT. Translating it yields CASSDLSTFPDTQYF.

This clonotype was counted at least ten times. The chain has TRBV11-2 and TRBJ2-3; D remains ambiguous. The CDR3 sequence is 14 residues long. Germline CDR1 and CDR2: SGHAT and FQNNGV. V was clipped by 1 base and J by 6 bases, with 11 bases between them. The CDR3 DNA reads TGTGCCAGCAGCTTAGTCACCTCGCCGGATACGCAGTATTTT. Residues: CASSLVTSPDTQYF. Filled out from reference TRBV11-2 and TRBJ2-3, the complete variable domain reads EAGVAQSPRYKIIEKRQSVAFWCNPISGHATLYWYQQILGQGPKLLIQFQNNGVVDDSQLPKDRFSAERLKGVDSTLKIQPAKLEDSAVYLCASSLVTSPDTQYFGPGTRLTVL.

In this sample, this clonotype turned up a few times. The CDR3 region has the DNA TGCGCCAGCAGTGCGTCTAGCGGAGGGGGCTCCTACGAGCAGTACTTC. Translation gives CASSASSGGGSYEQYF. The rearrangement joins TRBV10-2 to TRBJ2-7; D is perhaps TRBD2 (7 bases). V lost 4 bases and J 0 bases, leaving 16 bases between the germline ends. CDR1 and CDR2 from the germline V gene are WSHSY and SAAADI. The CDR3 runs 16 residues.

Note on this clonotype: One end of the junction fails to match germline, which may point to a read error. V gene TRBV7-3 combines with J gene TRBJ2-7; D ambiguous. This CDR3 comprises 13 residues. CDR1 is SGHTA and CDR2 is FQGTGA in the germline V gene. The CDR3 loop reads CASSLILGNGLHF. In DNA form, the CDR3 reads TGTGCCAGCAGCCTGATTCTAGGGAATGGGCTTCACTTC.

This clonotype was detected a few times. V and J are TRBV4-1 and TRBJ2-1; TRBD2 agrees at 8 bases. V lost 4 bases to trimming and J lost 7 bases; unmatched junction nucleotides: 9. Per the germline V gene, CDR1 is MGHRA and CDR2 is YSYEKL. The CDR3 covers 15 residues. In DNA form, the CDR3 reads TGCGCCAGCAGCCTTTGGGGACTAGGGGTTAATGAGCAGTTCTTC. It yields the protein CASSLWGLGVNEQFF.

The CDR3 spells CASSQLTSGGYNEQFF. For the CDR3, the DNA is TGTGCCAGCAGCCAGTTAACTAGCGGGGGATACAATGAGCAGTTCTTC. The chain combines TRBV11-1 with TRBJ2-1, with 11 positions matching TRBD2. The CDR3 runs 16 residues. Trimming removed 5 bases from V and 4 bases from J; junction bases left unmatched: 7. Germline CDR1 is SGHAT and CDR2 is FQDESV (reference sequence).

This sequence joins TRBV4-1 and TRBJ2-2; D not certain. Trimming took off 4 bases at V and 7 bases at J, with 10 bases between the two ends. Germline V CDR1 and CDR2: MGHRA, YSYEKL. The length of the CDR3 is 13 residues. The CDR3 coding sequence is TGCGCCAGCAGCCTTCTAAACGACGGGGAGCTGTTTTTT. Protein product: CASSLLNDGELFF.

The count of this clonotype is one. The gene calls are TRBV5-1 and TRBJ1-2; D is unresolved. V dropped 1 base and J dropped 2 bases, with 21 bases sitting between them. CDR3 length equals 18 residues. Germline loops: CDR1 SGHRS, CDR2 YFSETQ. CDR3 region: CASSLWGARGGINYGYTF. The CDR3 bases are TGCGCCAGCAGCTTGTGGGGAGCACGAGGAGGGATAAACTATGGCTACACCTTC.

This clonotype was seen only a few times. V gene TRBV7-9 combines with J gene TRBJ2-7; D perhaps matches TRBD2 (6 bases). Between the trimmed V and J ends, which lost 7 bases and 3 bases, there was a span of 13 bases. The CDR3 totals 13 residues. Germline-derived CDR1 and CDR2 are SEHNR and FQNEAQ (reference sequence). The chain's CDR3 is CASTDAGYYEQYF. The CDR3 coding sequence is TGTGCCAGCACAGACGCGGGGTACTACGAGCAGTACTTC.

With respect to this clonotype: This may be a read error: a much more frequent sequence differs by one nucleotide. The conserved closing phenylalanine or tryptophan is absent in this CDR3, likely reflecting a read error. This chain joins TRBV5-1 and TRBJ2-1; D gene uncertain. Trimming removed 0 bases from V and 5 bases from J, with 6 bases in between. The CDR3 runs 13 residues. Germline V CDR1 and CDR2: SGHRS, YFSETQ. This chain's CDR3 is CASSLDNNNEQFY. The CDR3, as DNA: TGCGCCAGCAGCTTGGACAATAACAATGAGCAGTTCTAC.

The chain couples TRBV7-3 to TRBJ1-1; the D gene is possibly TRBD1 (6 bases). V gave up 0 bases and J gave up 10 bases, with 15 bases separating them. This CDR3 is 14 amino acids long. Germline CDR1 reads SGHTA; CDR2 reads FQGTGA. The CDR3 loop reads CASSLTSQGEVAFF. Written as DNA, the CDR3 is TGTGCCAGCAGCTTAACGTCACAGGGTGAGGTAGCTTTCTTT. The full variable domain, its missing parts supplied by reference TRBV7-3 and TRBJ1-1, is GAGVSQTPSNKVTEKGKYVELRCDPISGHTALYWYRQSLGQGPEFLIYFQGTGAADDSGLPNDRFFAVRPEGSVSTLKIQRTERGDSAVYLCASSLTSQGEVAFFGQGTRLTVV.

J is TRBJ2-7 and V is TRBV6-5; 7 nucleotides match TRBD1. With V trimmed by 2 bases and J by 0 bases, 4 bases remained unmatched. The length of the CDR3 is 15 residues. Germline-derived CDR1 and CDR2 are MNHEY and SVGAGI. The CDR3 nucleotides are TGTGCCAGCAGTTACAGGGACAGTGTCTCCTACGAGCAGTACTTC. Residues: CASSYRDSVSYEQYF.